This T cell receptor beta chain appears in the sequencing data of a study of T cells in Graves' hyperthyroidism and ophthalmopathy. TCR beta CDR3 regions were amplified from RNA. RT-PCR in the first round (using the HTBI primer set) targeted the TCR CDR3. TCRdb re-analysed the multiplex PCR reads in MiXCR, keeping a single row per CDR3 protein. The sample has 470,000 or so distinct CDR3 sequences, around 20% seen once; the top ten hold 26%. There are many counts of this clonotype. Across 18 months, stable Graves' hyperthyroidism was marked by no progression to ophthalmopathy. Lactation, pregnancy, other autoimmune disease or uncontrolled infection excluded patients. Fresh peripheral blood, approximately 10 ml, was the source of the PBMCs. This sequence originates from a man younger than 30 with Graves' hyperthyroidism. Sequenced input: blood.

This CDR3 is CAISLDRLNQPQHF. The CDR3 DNA sequence: TGTGCCATCAGTCTGGACAGGCTTAATCAGCCCCAGCATTTT. V and J are TRBV10-3 and TRBJ1-5; 7 bases are shared with TRBD1. Trimming cost V 5 bases and J 4 bases; bases outside gene matches: 5. CDR1 ENHRY and CDR2 SYGVKD come from the germline V gene. This CDR3 has 14 residues.